These 31 T cell receptor beta chains were all obtained from the same sample, sequenced in a study of CD8+ T cells in alopecia areata. TCR sequencing used cDNA made by reverse transcription of extracted RNA. TCRdb's copy holds only in-frame clones and misses some; the assay was immunoSEQ multiplex PCR. The table lists about 110,000 clones, approximately 63% of them singletons. The sequencing input was CD8+ T cells sorted from blood. The receptors were sampled from a human donor in good health.

The chain links TRBV4-2 to TRBJ2-7; possibly TRBD1 for D (6 bases). Germline V CDR1 and CDR2: LGHNA, YNFKEQ. The V and J ends lost 8 bases and 6 bases respectively, with 11 bases between them. The CDR3 is 11 residues long. The CDR3 DNA reads TGTGCCAGCGGGCAAGGGGGCGAGCAGTACTTC. Translating gives CASGQGGEQYF.

The V gene is TRBV13, the J gene TRBJ1-2; a weak D match, TRBD1 (5 bases). Trimming took 5 bases from V and 4 from J, leaving 14 bases between them. The CDR3 is 14 amino acids. CDR1 is PRHDT and CDR2 is FYEKMQ in the germline V gene (reference sequence). CDR3 protein: CASSRRGSFYGYTF. In nucleotides, the CDR3 is TGTGCCAGCAGCCGTCGGGGGTCGTTCTATGGCTACACCTTC.

The genes are TRBV30 and TRBJ1-6, with 9 bases identical to TRBD1. This CDR3 spans 13 amino acids. V lost 8 bases to trimming and J lost 10 bases; unmatched junction nucleotides: 9. Germline CDR1 GTSNPN, CDR2 SVGIG (reference sequence). CDR3 amino acids: CARWDREHSPLHF. Written as DNA, the CDR3 is TGTGCCAGATGGGACAGGGAACACTCACCCCTCCACTTT.

CDR3 sequence reads: CASSAPSGGTYNEQFF. CDR3 bases: TGTGCCAGCAGCGCACCTAGCGGGGGGACCTACAATGAGCAGTTCTTC. The chain uses TRBV13 and TRBJ2-1; 11 bases agree with TRBD2. Germline V lookup: CDR1 PRHDT, CDR2 FYEKMQ (reference sequence). V shed 5 bases and J 2 bases; nucleotides not matched to a gene: 5. The CDR3 extends over 16 amino acids.

The sample holds a few counts of this clone. V and J are TRBV21-1 and TRBJ2-2; TRBD2, the table's D call, was not compared with the DNA. TRBV21-1 is a pseudogene. CDR3 length equals 15 residues. The CDR3 region has the DNA TGTGCCAGCAGCAAAGAGGAAGGGCGGGCCGGGGAGCTGTTTTTT. It encodes CASSKEEGRAGELFF.

V is TRBV5-6 and J is TRBJ1-2; weak D call: TRBD1 (5 bases). The germline V and J ends were trimmed by 10 bases and 5 bases, with 18 bases remaining between them. The germline gives CDR1 SGHDT, CDR2 YYEEEE. The CDR3 contains 13 residues. CDR3 loop: CAGSLGRDYGYTF. The CDR3 coding sequence is TGTGCCGGGTCCCTAGGCAGGGATTATGGCTACACCTTC.

This rearrangement joins TRBV2 to TRBJ1-4; TRBD1 matches 7 bases. After removal of 11 bases from V and 8 bases from J, the junction contained 5 bases not matched to a gene. CDR1 and CDR2 (germline): SNHLY, FYNNEI. CDR3 length equals 11 residues. The CDR3 reads CAGQVQEKLFF. CDR3 in DNA: TGTGCCGGACAGGTACAAGAAAAACTGTTTTTT.

The gene calls are TRBV15 and TRBJ1-1; possible D gene TRBD1, 6 bases. V dropped 4 bases and J dropped 2 bases, with 11 bases sitting between them. Germline V gives CDR1 LNHNV, CDR2 YYDKDF (reference sequence). This CDR3 comprises 14 residues. This CDR3 reads CATSTGDLNTEAFF. DNA for the CDR3: TGTGCCACCAGCACAGGGGACCTAAACACTGAAGCTTTCTTT.

The chain employs TRBV5-6 and TRBJ1-5; D uncertain. Trimming removed 1 base at V and 2 bases at J, with 4 bases between. Germline CDR1 SGHDT, CDR2 YYEEEE. There are 13 residues in the CDR3. The CDR3 here is CASSLQGNQPQHF. In nucleotides, the CDR3 is TGTGCCAGCAGCTTGCAGGGCAATCAGCCCCAGCATTTT.

The CDR3 is CASGNLFSTDTQYF. The DNA of the CDR3 is TGTGCCAGCGGGAATCTCTTTAGCACAGATACGCAGTATTTT. This chain connects TRBV6-5 to TRBJ2-3; D unresolved. Between the trimmed V and J ends, which lost 8 bases and 0 bases, there was a span of 12 bases. Germline CDR1 MNHEY, CDR2 SVGAGI. The CDR3 totals 14 residues.

There are a few counts of this clone. This rearrangement joins TRBV30 to TRBJ1-2; maybe TRBD1 (5 bases). Germline-derived CDR1 and CDR2 are GTSNPN and SVGIG (reference sequence). Between the trimmed V and J ends, which lost 0 bases and 3 bases, there was a span of 11 bases. The CDR3 is 14 amino acids. CDR3 sequence (DNA): TGTGCCTGGAGTGTGGCCGGGACGCACTATGGCTACACCTTC. It specifies CAWSVAGTHYGYTF.

The table lists this clone with a few counts. This chain connects TRBV11-2 to TRBJ2-3; 8 nucleotides line up with TRBD1. After removal of 3 bases from V and 2 bases from J, the junction contained 7 bases not matched to a gene. The CDR3 spans 16 residues. CDR1 and CDR2 from the germline V gene are SGHAT and FQNNGV. The DNA of the CDR3 is TGTGCCAGCAGCTTGACAGGGGCCCACTCCACAGATACGCAGTATTTT. This gives the protein CASSLTGAHSTDTQYF.

This chain links TRBV30 with TRBJ1-2; D might be TRBD1 (5 bases). CDR1 is GTSNPN, CDR2 SVGIG, per germline (reference sequence). V shed 1 base and J shed 3 bases, with 12 bases lying between them. The CDR3 contains 14 residues. The DNA of the CDR3 is TGTGCCTGGAGTGGGGGGGAGATTTACTATGGCTACACCTTC. Translating gives CAWSGGEIYYGYTF.

The chain joins TRBV5-4 to TRBJ2-4; D not resolved. The CDR3 extends over 16 amino acids. Germline lookup yields CDR1 SGHNT and CDR2 YYREEE (reference sequence). The ends were cut back, 4 bases at V and 0 bases at J, with 14 bases in the middle. CDR3 region: CASSIKGHIAKNIQYF. CDR3 nucleotide sequence: TGTGCCAGCAGCATTAAAGGGCATATAGCCAAAAACATTCAGTACTTC.

V is TRBV7-9 and J is TRBJ1-2; D is uncertain. The V gene's germline CDR1 is SEHNR and CDR2 FQNEAQ (reference sequence). The CDR3 is 14 amino acids. V was shortened by 2 bases and J by 8 bases, with 15 bases between the two germline ends. The CDR3 nucleotides read TGTGCCAGCAGCTTACCACTGGGTTTAGACGGCTACACCTTC. This sequence encodes CASSLPLGLDGYTF. Based on the CDR3 plus reference TRBV7-9 and TRBJ1-2, the full variable domain is DTGVSQNPRHKITKRGQNVTFRCDPISEHNRLYWYRQTLGQGPEFLTYFQNEAQLEKSRLLSDRFSAERPKGSFSTLEIQRTEQGDSAMYLCASSLPLGLDGYTFGSGTRLTVV.

The CDR3 here is CASSNGTGEPNYGYTF. The CDR3, as DNA: TGTGCCAGCAGCAACGGGACAGGGGAACCTAACTATGGCTACACCTTC. The J gene is TRBJ1-2, the V gene TRBV5-6; 10 nucleotides align to TRBD1. This CDR3 spans 16 amino acids. Germline V CDR1 and CDR2: SGHDT, YYEEEE. V lost 4 bases and J lost 0; bases outside the gene matches: 6. Looking up the rest from reference TRBV5-6 and TRBJ1-2 gives the full variable domain: DAGVTQSPTHLIKTRGQQVTLRCSPKSGHDTVSWYQQALGQGPQFIFQYYEEEERQRGNFPDRFSGHQFPNYSSELNVNALLLGDSALYLCASSNGTGEPNYGYTFGSGTRLTVV.

This chain uses TRBV6-1 with TRBJ1-5; D is undetermined. V gave up 5 bases and J gave up 4 bases, with 0 bases separating them. Germline V gives CDR1 MNHNS, CDR2 SASEGT. The CDR3 runs to 10 residues. The chain's CDR3 is CASSNQPQHF. The CDR3, as DNA: TGTGCCAGCAGTAATCAGCCCCAGCATTTT.

Concerning this clone itself: Other DNA sequences of this sample code for an identical CDR3. The V gene is TRBV5-6, the J gene TRBJ2-6; D is ambiguous. Trimming removed 3 bases from V and 1 base from J, with 5 bases in between. The CDR3 sequence is 14 residues long. Per the germline V gene, CDR1 is SGHDT and CDR2 is YYEEEE. CDR3 in amino acids: CASSWGSGANVLTF. The CDR3 nucleotides read TGTGCCAGCAGCTGGGGATCTGGGGCCAACGTCCTGACTTTC.

The chain carries TRBV2 and TRBJ2-3; the match to TRBD2 covers 13 bases. The CDR3 is made up of 17 amino acids. The trim removed 5 bases at V and 4 bases at J, leaving 9 bases unmatched. The germline CDR1 and CDR2 sequences are SNHLY and FYNNEI. The DNA of the CDR3 is TGTGCCAGCAGTCCGCTTCAGACTAGCGGGGGGCCAGATACGCAGTATTTT. As protein: CASSPLQTSGGPDTQYF. Drawing the rest from reference TRBV2 and TRBJ2-3, the complete variable domain is EPEVTQTPSHQVTQMGQEVILRCVPISNHLYFYWYRQILGQKVEFLVSFYNNEISEKSEIFDDQFSVERPDGSNFTLKIRSTKLEDSAMYFCASSPLQTSGGPDTQYFGPGTRLTVL.

This chain uses TRBV29-1 with TRBJ1-2, with TRBD1 as a possible D gene (6 bases). CDR1 and CDR2 (germline): SQVTM, ANQGSEA. Trimming took off 4 bases at V and 6 bases at J, with 9 bases between the two ends. This CDR3 contains 11 residues. In nucleotides, the CDR3 is TGCAGCGTTGTCAGGGGAAATGGCTACACCTTC. It yields the protein CSVVRGNGYTF.

The chain has TRBV6-5 and TRBJ1-2; TRBD1 is a possible D gene (5 bases). V was trimmed by 9 bases and J by 8 bases, leaving 13 bases between them. The CDR3 has 11 residues. Germline lookup yields CDR1 MNHEY and CDR2 SVGAGI. CDR3 loop: CASMGVDGYTF. CDR3 sequence (DNA): TGTGCCAGTATGGGGGTTGACGGCTACACCTTC.

The V gene is TRBV27, the J gene TRBJ1-2; D may be TRBD1 (6 bases). The V and J ends lost 1 base and 8 bases respectively, with 26 bases between them. This CDR3 contains 18 residues. Germline V gene data show CDR1 as MNHEY and CDR2 as SMNVEV (reference sequence). CDR3: CASSLWSGAPTKGMGYTF. CDR3 nucleotides: TGTGCCAGCAGTTTATGGTCAGGGGCGCCAACTAAGGGCATGGGCTACACCTTC.

V is TRBV7-9 and J is TRBJ2-7; D gene uncertain. V lost 4 bases to trimming and J lost 3 bases, with 10 bases between them. Germline CDR1 and CDR2: SEHNR and FQNEAQ (reference sequence). CDR3 length: 13 residues. The CDR3 nucleotides are TGTGCCAGCAGCTCAGAAGTGGACTACGAGCAGTACTTC. This gives the protein CASSSEVDYEQYF. Full variable domain (rest looked up from reference TRBV7-9 and TRBJ2-7): DTGVSQNPRHKITKRGQNVTFRCDPISEHNRLYWYRQTLGQGPEFLTYFQNEAQLEKSRLLSDRFSAERPKGSFSTLEIQRTEQGDSAMYLCASSSEVDYEQYFGPGTRLTVT.

This clone was recorded a few times. CDR3 sequence reads: CASSQDGTSGPDTQYF. The DNA of the CDR3 is TGTGCCAGCAGCCAAGACGGGACTAGCGGGCCAGATACGCAGTATTTT. The V gene is TRBV5-4, the J gene TRBJ2-3; 12 nucleotides align to TRBD2. Looked up from germline, CDR1 is SGHNT and CDR2 is YYREEE (reference sequence). V gave up 4 bases and J gave up 4 bases; unmatched junction bases: 7. This CDR3 spans 16 amino acids.

This clone has only one observation. This rearrangement joins TRBV4-3 to TRBJ1-5, with D possibly TRBD1 on 5 matching bases. There are 17 residues in the CDR3. CDR1 and CDR2 (germline): LGHNA, YSLEER. The V end was cut by 0 bases, the J end by 2 bases, with 14 bases between. The CDR3 protein is CASSQDPDRGGNQPQHF. In nucleotides, the CDR3 is TGCGCCAGCAGCCAAGATCCGGACCGAGGGGGCAATCAGCCCCAGCATTTT.

This chain uses TRBV4-1 with TRBJ1-1; D might be TRBD1 (6 bases). V lost 2 bases and J lost 0, with 10 bases in between. Looked up from germline, CDR1 is MGHRA and CDR2 is YSYEKL. CDR3 length equals 15 residues. The CDR3 region is CASSQLQGLNTEAFF. As DNA, the CDR3 is TGCGCCAGCAGCCAATTACAGGGCTTGAACACTGAAGCTTTCTTT.

This clone turned up a few times. This CDR3 is also generated by other DNA sequences in the sample. The rearrangement joins TRBV13 to TRBJ2-5, with no clear D. The CDR3 has 12 amino acids. CDR1 and CDR2 (germline): PRHDT, FYEKMQ (reference sequence). V lost 0 bases and J 5 bases, leaving 4 bases between the germline ends. CDR3 DNA sequence: TGTGCCAGCAGCTTAGGCCGGGAGACCCAGTACTTC. It is translated as CASSLGRETQYF. The complete variable domain, with remaining parts taken from reference TRBV13 and TRBJ2-5, reads AAGVIQSPRHLIKEKRETATLKCYPIPRHDTVYWYQQGPGQDPQFLISFYEKMQSDKGSIPDRFSAQQFSDYHSELNMSSLELGDSALYFCASSLGRETQYFGPGTRLLVL.

The chain joins TRBV5-1 to TRBJ2-7, with TRBD1 matching 7 bases. The CDR3 length is 14 residues. V shed 4 bases and J 3 bases; nucleotides not matched to a gene: 7. CDR1 SGHRS and CDR2 YFSETQ come from the germline V gene. The CDR3 DNA is TGCGCCAGCAGCATAGGACAGGTAATCTACGAGCAGTACTTC. The encoded protein is CASSIGQVIYEQYF. Combining the CDR3 with reference TRBV5-1 and TRBJ2-7 gives the whole variable domain KAGVTQTPRYLIKTRGQQVTLSCSPISGHRSVSWYQQTPGQGLQFLFEYFSETQRNKGNFPGRFSGRQFSNSRSEMNVSTLELGDSALYLCASSIGQVIYEQYFGPGTRLTVT.

This rearrangement joins TRBV10-2 to TRBJ1-1; 9 positions match TRBD1. V trimming: 6 bases; J trimming: 1 base; junction bases outside the gene matches: 3. The CDR3 is made up of 14 amino acids. CDR1 WSHSY and CDR2 SAAADI come from the germline V gene. CDR3 protein: CASRTGGGNTEAFF. The CDR3 nucleotides read TGCGCCAGCAGGACAGGGGGAGGGAACACTGAAGCTTTCTTT.

This chain links TRBV28 with TRBJ1-5, with 10 bases fitting TRBD1. The V gene end was trimmed by 5 bases and the J gene end by 7 bases; junction bases not matched to a gene: 8. This CDR3 has 15 residues. CDR1 is MDHEN and CDR2 is SYDVKM in the germline V gene. The CDR3 nucleotides are TGTGCCAGCAGTACGACAGGGGGCGCGGAGCAGCCCCAGCATTTT. Translated, it gives CASSTTGGAEQPQHF.

This chain connects TRBV7-9 to TRBJ2-5, with D perhaps TRBD2 (5 bases). Per the germline V gene, CDR1 is SEHNR and CDR2 is FQNEAQ (reference sequence). The CDR3 has 14 residues. Trimming removed 4 bases from V and 5 bases from J, with 14 bases in between. CDR3 bases: TGTGCCAGCAGCTCGGACTCGAGCAGGGAGACCCAGTACTTC. Its translation is CASSSDSSRETQYF.